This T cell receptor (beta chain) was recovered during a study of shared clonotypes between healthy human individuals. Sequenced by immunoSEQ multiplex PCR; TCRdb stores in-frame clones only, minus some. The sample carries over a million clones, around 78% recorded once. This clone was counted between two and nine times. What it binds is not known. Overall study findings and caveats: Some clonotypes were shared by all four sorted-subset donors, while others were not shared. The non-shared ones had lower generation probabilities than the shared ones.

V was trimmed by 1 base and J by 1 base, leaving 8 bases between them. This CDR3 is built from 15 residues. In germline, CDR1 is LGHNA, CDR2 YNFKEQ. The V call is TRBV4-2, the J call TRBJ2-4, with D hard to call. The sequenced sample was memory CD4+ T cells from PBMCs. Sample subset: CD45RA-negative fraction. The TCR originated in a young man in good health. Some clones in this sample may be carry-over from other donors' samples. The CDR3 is CASSQAAEAKNIQYF. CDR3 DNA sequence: TGTGCCAGCAGCCAAGCCGCGGAGGCCAAAAACATTCAGTACTTC.